This T cell receptor beta chain was observed in a study of shared clonotypes between healthy human individuals. Sequencing used immunoSEQ multiplex PCR; TCRdb keeps in-frame clones, though not all of them. The sample holds about 2 million clones, 95% seen once. V dropped 1 base and J dropped 5 bases, with 6 bases sitting between them. Germline V gene sequence: CDR1 SGHTA, CDR2 FQGTGA. The CDR3 loop spans 13 amino acids. The V and J genes are TRBV7-3 and TRBJ2-1; no reliable D call. The sequencing sample was made of naive CD4+ T cells sorted from blood. The subset: CD45RA+ positively selected. The TCR sequence derives from a man younger than 35 in good health. The CDR3 DNA follows: TGTGCCAGCAGCTTAAGTGCTGACAATGAGCAGTTCTTC. Translating it yields CASSLSADNEQFF.